The rows below give T cell receptor beta chains drawn from one sample of a study of T cells after yellow fever vaccination. TCRdb processed the 5' RACE reads anew with MiXCR; each CDR3 protein has one entry. This sample carries about 340,000 distinct CDR3 sequences, around 4.1% of them seen once, and the ten largest clones take roughly a quarter. Sequencing used PBMCs, obtained 5 days after the yellow fever booster vaccination. These receptors were taken from a man aged 18-30 years who received the YFV17D yellow fever vaccine. CDR3s include the opening cysteine and the closing phenylalanine or tryptophan. D genes are given only for firm matches. The listing skips clone size in some rows; elsewhere it reads once, few, many or a size class.

CASSFLGVSNTEAFF TGCGCCAGCAGCTTCCTAGGGGTGTCGAACACTGAAGCTTTCTTT 15 TRBJ1-1 NA many TRBV5-1
CASSGSWSGVGYNSPLHF TGTGCCAGCAGTGGATCTTGGTCAGGGGTTGGGTATAATTCACCCCTCCACTTT 18 TRBJ1-6 NA few TRBV2
CASSLATETSGYTF TGTGCCAGCAGCTTAGCCACCGAGACCAGTGGCTACACCTTC 14 TRBJ1-2 NA few TRBV11-2
CASSWGTSGSQETQYF TGTGCCAGCAGCTGGGGGACTAGCGGGAGTCAAGAGACCCAGTACTTC 16 TRBJ2-5 TRBD2 NA TRBV7-6
CASSPPGKNIQYF TGTGCCAGCAGCCCCCCCGGCAAAAACATTCAGTACTTC 13 TRBJ2-4 NA many TRBV7-2
CSVEDRAAGGRYGYTF TGCAGCGTTGAAGATCGGGCGGCAGGGGGCCGCTATGGCTACACCTTC 16 TRBJ1-2 TRBD1 few TRBV29-1
CASSRPGTGNTIYF TGTGCCAGCAGTCGGCCTGGTACCGGAAACACCATATATTTT 14 TRBJ1-3 NA NA TRBV7-2
CATSRDQGRVETQYF TGTGCCACCAGCAGAGATCAGGGCAGGGTGGAGACCCAGTACTTC 15 TRBJ2-5 NA many TRBV15
CASSAGQHYEQYF TGTGCCAGTAGCGCGGGACAACACTACGAGCAGTACTTC 13 TRBJ2-7 NA NA TRBV19
CSVEDQETQYF TGCAGCGTTGAGGACCAAGAGACCCAGTACTTC 11 TRBJ2-5 NA NA TRBV29-1
CSAPGQPGPQHF TGCAGTGCTCCTGGACAGCCAGGGCCCCAGCATTTT 12 TRBJ1-5 NA NA TRBV20-1
CSVEKDSEAFF TGCAGCGTCGAGAAGGACAGCGAAGCTTTCTTT 11 TRBJ1-1 NA few TRBV29-1
CASSPNRDNLQETQYF TGTGCCAGCAGCCCCAACCGGGACAACTTACAAGAGACCCAGTACTTC 16 TRBJ2-5 NA NA TRBV6-2/TRBV6-3
CSAANTISYEQYF TGCAGTGCCGCCAACACGATCTCCTACGAGCAGTACTTC 13 TRBJ2-7 NA NA TRBV20-1
CASSDFPTGEETQYF TGTGCCAGCAGCGACTTCCCGACAGGGGAAGAGACCCAGTACTTC 15 TRBJ2-5 TRBD1 few TRBV9
CASSPPGLSNEQFF TGTGCCAGCAGCCCCCCCGGTCTTTCCAATGAGCAGTTCTTC 14 TRBJ2-1 NA many TRBV11-3
CSARGLAGYNEQFF TGCAGTGCAAGGGGTCTAGCGGGTTACAATGAGCAGTTCTTC 14 TRBJ2-1 TRBD2 many TRBV20-1
CASSPRVSPGLAGADTQYF TGCGCCAGCAGCCCAAGGGTGAGCCCGGGACTAGCTGGGGCAGATACGCAGTATTTT 19 TRBJ2-3 TRBD2 many TRBV5-1
CASSLAPDGLSGNTIYF TGTGCCAGCAGCTTAGCCCCCGACGGCCTCTCTGGAAACACCATATATTTT 17 TRBJ1-3 NA many TRBV7-2
CSAQKGTDHYEQYF TGCAGTGCCCAGAAGGGGACGGACCACTACGAGCAGTACTTC 14 TRBJ2-7 NA many TRBV20-1
CASSSMAGWNIQYF TGTGCCAGCAGCTCAATGGCAGGGTGGAACATTCAGTACTTC 14 TRBJ2-4 NA few TRBV11-2
CASSLEVSAYEQYF TGTGCCAGCAGCTTAGAGGTGTCGGCATACGAGCAGTACTTC 14 TRBJ2-7 NA few TRBV11-2
CASSRPQNYGYTF TGTGCCAGCAGTCGGCCTCAGAACTATGGCTACACCTTC 13 TRBJ1-2 NA NA TRBV27
CASSEPADTQYF TGTGCCAGCAGCGAGCCGGCAGATACGCAGTATTTT 12 TRBJ2-3 NA NA TRBV6-4
CASSYSRGQGNSPLHF TGTGCCAGCAGTTACTCGAGGGGGCAGGGGAATTCACCCCTCCACTTT 16 TRBJ1-6 TRBD1 NA TRBV6-6
CASSYGHPTDTQYF TGTGCCAGCAGTTACGGACACCCTACAGATACGCAGTATTTT 14 TRBJ2-3 NA NA TRBV6-5
CASSTLGRPRRTRVYYNSPLHF TGTGCCAGCAGCACATTAGGGCGACCCAGGAGGACTAGAGTCTACTATAATTCACCCCTCCACTTT 22 TRBJ1-6 NA few TRBV11-2
CASSHGLAGGPGTDTQYF TGTGCCAGCAGCCACGGACTAGCGGGGGGGCCGGGCACAGATACGCAGTATTTT 18 TRBJ2-3 TRBD2 NA TRBV7-2
CASSLTTTEAFF TGTGCCAGCAGTTTAACCACCACTGAAGCTTTCTTT 12 TRBJ1-1 NA many TRBV28
CASSYLFGQMSGGASNGELFF TGTGCCAGCAGTTACTTGTTCGGACAGATGAGCGGGGGGGCCTCGAACGGGGAGCTGTTTTTT 21 TRBJ2-2 TRBD2 few TRBV6-6
CASSFIGQEFF TGTGCCAGCAGTTTCATAGGACAGGAGTTCTTT 11 TRBJ1-1 TRBD1 NA TRBV6-5
CASSGGGYSEQYF TGTGCCAGCAGCGGAGGAGGGTATAGCGAGCAGTACTTC 13 TRBJ2-7 NA NA TRBV4-2
CSAPDSLDYGYTF TGCAGTGCCCCGGACAGCCTCGACTATGGCTACACCTTC 13 TRBJ1-2 NA NA TRBV20-1
CASSSGLAGGRLDTQYF TGTGCCAGCAGCTCGGGACTAGCGGGGGGGCGATTAGATACGCAGTATTTT 17 TRBJ2-3 TRBD2 few TRBV7-6
CASSQDRGGLGTDTQYF TGCGCCAGCAGCCAAGATAGGGGGGGGCTGGGCACAGATACGCAGTATTTT 17 TRBJ2-3 NA many TRBV4-3
CASSLNRRQREETQYF TGCGCCAGCAGCTTGAATCGGCGACAAAGAGAAGAGACCCAGTACTTC 16 TRBJ2-5 NA many TRBV5-1
CAISGSSGVGETQYF TGTGCCATCAGTGGGAGTAGCGGGGTGGGGGAGACCCAGTACTTC 15 TRBJ2-5 TRBD2 NA TRBV10-3
CASSPRVLRLTSGNTIYF TGCGCCAGCAGCCCCAGGGTCCTCCGCTTAACCTCTGGAAACACCATATATTTT 18 TRBJ1-3 NA NA TRBV4-1
CSVAHSPYEQYF TGCAGCGTTGCTCATTCTCCCTACGAGCAGTACTTC 12 TRBJ2-7 NA few TRBV29-1
CASSKDGTNYGYTF TGCGCCAGCAGCAAGGACGGGACTAACTATGGCTACACCTTC 14 TRBJ1-2 NA NA TRBV5-1
CSASGTSRTGNEQFF TGCAGTGCATCCGGGACTAGCAGAACCGGCAATGAGCAGTTCTTC 15 TRBJ2-1 TRBD2 NA TRBV20-1
CASSLEGRNNEQFF TGCGCCAGCAGCTTGGAGGGAAGGAACAATGAGCAGTTCTTC 14 TRBJ2-1 NA NA TRBV5-1
CSVTGYYGYTF TGCAGCGTAACGGGGTACTATGGCTACACCTTC 11 TRBJ1-2 NA many TRBV29-1
CSVERPSVDTQYF TGCAGCGTTGAACGGCCGTCGGTCGATACGCAGTATTTT 13 TRBJ2-3 NA many TRBV29-1
CASRPTATDTQYF TGTGCCAGCAGACCGACAGCCACAGATACGCAGTATTTT 13 TRBJ2-3 NA many TRBV12-3/TRBV12-4
CASTFSNQPQHF TGTGCCAGCACCTTTAGCAATCAGCCCCAGCATTTT 12 TRBJ1-5 NA few TRBV6-6
CASSPLSRNYGYTF TGTGCCAGCAGCCCCCTGTCCCGAAACTATGGCTACACCTTC 14 TRBJ1-2 NA NA TRBV7-2
CASRRGGDYNEQFF TGTGCCAGCAGACGCGGGGGGGATTACAATGAGCAGTTCTTC 14 TRBJ2-1 TRBD2 NA TRBV6-5
CASSPPRRMGTDTQYF TGTGCCAGCTCACCGCCTCGGCGTATGGGAACAGATACGCAGTATTTT 16 TRBJ2-3 NA few TRBV18
CASSQDSSSERADTQYF TGCGCCAGCAGCCAAGATTCATCCAGCGAGCGTGCAGATACGCAGTATTTT 17 TRBJ2-3 NA NA TRBV4-3
CASSSASGADTGELFF TGTGCCAGCAGCTCGGCTAGCGGGGCCGACACCGGGGAGCTGTTTTTT 16 TRBJ2-2 TRBD2 few TRBV7-3
CASSHDSMAPYNSPLHF TGCGCCAGCAGCCATGATTCAATGGCCCCCTATAATTCACCCCTCCACTTT 17 TRBJ1-6 NA many TRBV4-3
CASSPGTGFYEQYF TGTGCCAGCAGCCCCGGGACAGGGTTCTACGAGCAGTACTTC 14 TRBJ2-7 TRBD1 many TRBV7-2
CASSYLDEQFF TGTGCCAGCAGTTATCTGGATGAGCAGTTCTTC 11 TRBJ2-1 NA few TRBV12-3/TRBV12-4
CSVAWDKKETQYF TGCAGCGTTGCCTGGGACAAAAAAGAGACCCAGTACTTC 13 TRBJ2-5 NA few TRBV29-1
CSVEGVGGGNSNEQFF TGCAGCGTTGAAGGTGTGGGCGGGGGGAACTCCAATGAGCAGTTCTTC 16 TRBJ2-1 TRBD2 NA TRBV29-1
CASSFAGGNSPLHF TGTGCCAGCAGCTTTGCAGGGGGGAATTCACCCCTCCACTTT 14 TRBJ1-6 TRBD1 few TRBV7-9
CASRHTGPKRPQHF TGTGCCAGCAGGCACACGGGCCCTAAGAGGCCCCAGCATTTT 14 TRBJ1-5 NA NA TRBV6-2/TRBV6-3
CASGAVINSPLHF TGTGCCAGCGGAGCGGTTATCAATTCACCCCTCCACTTT 13 TRBJ1-6 NA many TRBV6-5
CATSSEGHYMKTEAFF TGTGCCACCAGCTCCGAGGGACACTACATGAAAACTGAAGCTTTCTTT 16 TRBJ1-1 NA NA TRBV15